The 16 T cell receptor beta chains presented below share a single source sample, sequenced in a study of T cells in Graves' hyperthyroidism and ophthalmopathy. From RNA transcripts, TCR beta CDR3 regions were amplified. During a first-round RT-PCR of the TCR CDR3, the HTBI primer set was used. TCRdb reprocessed the multiplex PCR reads with MiXCR, giving one entry per CDR3 protein. The table lists under 250,000 distinct CDR3 sequences, over 15% of them singletons. The sequenced sample was blood. All receptors derive from a man over 45 with Graves' hyperthyroidism.

This clonotype was counted ten times or more. The gene calls are TRBV7-8 and TRBJ1-2; D unclear. This CDR3 contains 14 residues. V was cut by 5 bases and J by 4 bases, with 14 bases left in between. CDR1 and CDR2 (germline): SGHVS, FQNEAQ. In nucleotides, the CDR3 is TGTGCCAGCAGCGGGAGGGTTTCGACCTATGGCTACACCTTC. It yields the protein CASSGRVSTYGYTF.

The genes are TRBV28 and TRBJ2-3; a possible D gene is TRBD2 (6 bases). Germline lookup yields CDR1 MDHEN and CDR2 SYDVKM. The V and J ends lost 7 bases and 0 bases respectively, with 20 bases between them. The CDR3 covers 17 residues. The CDR3 protein is CASTEFGAGTSTDTQYF. The CDR3 DNA reads TGTGCCAGCACCGAGTTTGGGGCCGGGACTAGCACAGATACGCAGTATTTT. Full variable domain (missing parts from reference TRBV28 and TRBJ2-3): DVKVTQSSRYLVKRTGEKVFLECVQDMDHENMFWYRQDPGLGLRLIYFSYDVKMKEKGDIPEGYSVSREKKERFSLILESASTNQTSMYLCASTEFGAGTSTDTQYFGPGTRLTVL.

This clonotype came up many times. J is TRBJ2-3 and V is TRBV5-1; D might be TRBD2 (6 bases). The CDR3 totals 13 residues. Germline assignment: CDR1 SGHRS and CDR2 YFSETQ. Deletions cut 7 bases from V and 4 bases from J, with 13 bases between. The CDR3 DNA reads TGCGCCAGCGGCGGGGAAGGGTCAGATACGCAGTATTTT. This encodes CASGGEGSDTQYF.

This rearrangement joins TRBV7-2 to TRBJ1-6; D unresolved. CDR1 and CDR2 from the germline V gene are SGHTA and FQGNSA. The CDR3 consists of 16 residues. Trimming cost V 3 bases and J 10 bases, with 19 bases left between them. The CDR3 here is CASSFPRISSDSPLHF. In DNA form, the CDR3 reads TGTGCCAGCAGCTTCCCCCGGATAAGCTCAGACTCACCCCTCCACTTT. The variable domain in full, with the rest retrieved from reference TRBV7-2 and TRBJ1-6, is GAGVSQSPSNKVTEKGKDVELRCDPISGHTALYWYRQSLGQGLEFLIYFQGNSAPDKSGLPSDRFSAERTGGSVSTLTIQRTQQEDSAVYLCASSFPRISSDSPLHFGNGTRLTVT.

V and J are TRBV15 and TRBJ2-4, with D possibly matching TRBD2 (5 bases). The germline CDR1 and CDR2 sequences are LNHNV and YYDKDF (reference sequence). Between the trimmed V and J ends, which lost 0 bases and 0 bases, there was a span of 12 bases. The CDR3 is 17 amino acids. The CDR3 DNA reads as TGTGCCACCAGCAGAGATTCCTCCGGACTAGCCAAAAACATTCAGTACTTC. Its translation: CATSRDSSGLAKNIQYF.

J is TRBJ1-2 and V is TRBV19; no clear D gene. CDR3 length: 13 residues. In germline, CDR1 is LNHDA, CDR2 SQIVND (reference sequence). V was shortened by 3 bases and J by 6 bases, with 11 bases between the two germline ends. The DNA for the CDR3 is TGTGCCAGTAGTATTGGCGGCGGGAATGGCTACACCTTC. Translation: CASSIGGGNGYTF. The full variable domain, its missing parts supplied by reference TRBV19 and TRBJ1-2, is DGGITQSPKYLFRKEGQNVTLSCEQNLNHDAMYWYRQDPGQGLRLIYYSQIVNDFQKGDIAEGYSVSREKKESFPLTVTSAQKNPTAFYLCASSIGGGNGYTFGSGTRLTVV.

The rearrangement uses TRBV20-1 and TRBJ1-1; maybe TRBD1 (5 bases). CDR3 length: 12 residues. V lost 5 bases and J lost 4, with 11 bases in between. Germline V gene sequence: CDR1 DFQATT, CDR2 SNEGSKA (reference sequence). The CDR3 DNA sequence: TGCAGTGCTCAGACAGTCCGCACTGAAGCTTTCTTT. This translates into CSAQTVRTEAFF.

This clonotype was seen at least ten times. CDR3 loop: CASKPGTSRNTDTQYF. CDR3 nucleotides: TGTGCCAGTAAGCCCGGGACTAGCCGTAACACAGATACGCAGTATTTT. The V and J genes are TRBV28 and TRBJ2-3, with 9 positions matching TRBD2. This CDR3 spans 16 amino acids. With 9 bases clipped from V and 2 bases from J, the junction kept 12 bases outside the gene matches. The germline V gene encodes CDR1 MDHEN and CDR2 SYDVKM.

There are a few counts of this clonotype. The rearrangement links TRBV10-3 to TRBJ1-2, with 7 bases matching TRBD1. The CDR3 is 13 amino acids. V lost 1 base and J lost 7; bases outside the gene matches: 3. The germline CDR1 and CDR2 sequences are ENHRY and SYGVKD. The CDR3 DNA sequence: TGTGCCATCAGTGAGTTGACAGGGAGTGGCTACACCTTC. Its protein product is CAISELTGSGYTF.

The rearrangement uses TRBV19 and TRBJ2-1, with TRBD2 matching over 10 bases. The CDR3 contains 15 residues. V gave up 7 bases and J gave up 4 bases; unmatched junction bases: 7. The germline V gene encodes CDR1 LNHDA and CDR2 SQIVND (reference sequence). CDR3 loop: CASTAGLAQYNEQFF. CDR3 bases: TGTGCCAGTACCGCGGGACTAGCGCAATACAATGAGCAGTTCTTC.

V is TRBV13 and J is TRBJ2-5, with 8 bases fitting TRBD1. Germline V gene data show CDR1 as PRHDT and CDR2 as FYEKMQ (reference sequence). J was trimmed by 0 bases and V by 8 bases; bases with no gene match: 2. The CDR3 runs to 13 residues. The DNA of the CDR3 is TGTGCCAGCGGACAGGGATACCAAGAGACCCAGTACTTC. It translates to CASGQGYQETQYF.

The chain couples TRBV12-5 to TRBJ2-1; 14 nucleotides line up with TRBD2. This CDR3 region has 16 residues. CDR1 is LGHNT and CDR2 is FRNRAP in the germline V gene. Trimming at V came to 5 bases and at J to 10 bases, leaving 10 bases not matched to a gene. For the CDR3, the DNA is TGTGCTAGTGGTGGGACTAGCGGGAGAAGCTACGGGGAGCAGTTCTTC. The encoded protein is CASGGTSGRSYGEQFF.

In its sample, this clonotype was seen a few times. The V call is TRBV6-1, the J call TRBJ2-1; TRBD1 agrees at 7 bases. In germline, CDR1 is MNHNS, CDR2 SASEGT. This CDR3 region has 13 residues. V was pared by 6 bases and J by 5 bases, with 4 bases of the junction left unmatched. Here the CDR3 DNA reads TGTGCCAGCAGGGGGACAGTTAACAATGAGCAGTTCTTC. This sequence encodes CASRGTVNNEQFF.

CDR3 in DNA: TGCAGTGCTAGAGTGTTTACTAGCGGGAGTAATGAGCAGTTCTTC. It codes for CSARVFTSGSNEQFF. This rearrangement joins TRBV20-1 to TRBJ2-1, with TRBD2 identical over 11 bases. This CDR3 region has 15 residues. V shed 1 base and J 7 bases; nucleotides not matched to a gene: 6. CDR1 and CDR2 (germline): DFQATT, SNEGSKA (reference sequence).

This clonotype was recorded at least ten times. J is TRBJ1-6 and V is TRBV10-3, with D maybe TRBD1 (5 bases). CDR1 ENHRY and CDR2 SYGVKD come from the germline V gene. The V end was cut by 3 bases, the J end by 10 bases, with 13 bases between. This CDR3 has 14 residues. The CDR3 bases are TGTGCCATCAGTGAATGGGAGGGGAACTCACCCCTCCACTTT. It yields the protein CAISEWEGNSPLHF.

This clonotype has a count of ten or more. The chain combines TRBV12-3 or TRBV12-4 with TRBJ2-1; 8 nucleotides agree with TRBD1. Trimming cost V 6 bases and J 8 bases; bases outside gene matches: 6. The CDR3 is made up of 13 amino acids. CDR3: CASSLDRGDEQFF. In DNA, the CDR3 is TGTGCCAGCAGCCTCGACAGGGGCGATGAGCAGTTCTTC.